Presented here are 7 T cell receptor beta chains from one specimen sequenced in a study of cytomegalovirus exposure and HLA in healthy donors. Amplification used 60 Vbeta primers and 13 Jbeta primers. The protocol was immunoSEQ multiplex PCR, while the TCRdb copy is restricted to in-frame clones and leaves out a portion. The sample table sets out 80,000 to 100,000 clones. The sample consisted of PBMCs. These receptors were obtained from a woman aged 25-40 years in good health and CMV-seronegative.

The chain uses TRBV6-1 and TRBJ1-1, with TRBD1 as a possible D gene (6 bases). V was trimmed by 6 bases and J by 5 bases, leaving 16 bases between them. The CDR3 consists of 14 residues. The germline CDR1 and CDR2 sequences are MNHNS and SASEGT. This CDR3 is CASSVRPGVTEAFF. In DNA form, the CDR3 reads TGTGCCAGCAGCGTACGACCAGGGGTTACTGAAGCTTTCTTT.

This chain links TRBV29-1 with TRBJ2-1; possible D gene TRBD2, 6 bases. V was pared by 4 bases and J by 10 bases, with 17 bases between. The germline CDR1 and CDR2 sequences are SQVTM and ANQGSEA. This CDR3 has 13 amino acids. The CDR3 protein is CSVARGANGEQFF. The DNA of the CDR3 is TGCAGCGTTGCGCGGGGAGCCAATGGAGAGCAGTTCTTC.

V is TRBV4-2 and J is TRBJ2-1; 8 bases fit TRBD2. The V gene's germline CDR1 is LGHNA and CDR2 YNFKEQ. V lost 2 bases to trimming and J lost 9 bases; unmatched junction nucleotides: 12. This CDR3 comprises 16 residues. CDR3 amino acids: CASSQPAGGKQGEQFF. CDR3 bases: TGTGCCAGCAGCCAACCGGCGGGGGGAAAACAAGGTGAGCAGTTCTTC.

The rearrangement links TRBV5-1 to TRBJ1-2; TRBD1 aligns across 10 bases. The V segment lost 4 bases and the J segment 2 bases; nucleotides outside the gene matches: 2. Germline-derived CDR1 and CDR2 are SGHRS and YFSETQ. This CDR3 has 14 amino acids. The CDR3 sequence: CASSEGQGNYGYTF. In DNA, the CDR3 is TGCGCCAGCAGCGAGGGACAGGGGAACTATGGCTACACCTTC.

The chain carries TRBV19 and TRBJ2-5; D uncertain. This CDR3 region has 15 residues. Germline V gives CDR1 LNHDA, CDR2 SQIVND (reference sequence). The V end lost 1 base, the J end lost 1 base, and 10 bases lay between the germline ends. The DNA for the CDR3 is TGTGCCAGTAGTATAGGAGGTACCATCCAAGAGACCCAGTACTTC. Its protein product is CASSIGGTIQETQYF.

This sequence joins TRBV5-1 and TRBJ2-1; TRBD2 matches at 10 bases. Germline V gene sequence: CDR1 SGHRS, CDR2 YFSETQ. The V and J ends lost 0 bases and 6 bases, in that order; junction bases with no gene match: 3. This CDR3 spans 15 amino acids. CDR3 bases: TGCGCCAGCAGCTTGGGTCTAGCGGGAGCCAATGAGCAGTTCTTC. As protein: CASSLGLAGANEQFF.

V usage is TRBV5-6 and J usage is TRBJ1-4; 10 bases are shared with TRBD1. Germline loops: CDR1 SGHDT, CDR2 YYEEEE. V was pared by 4 bases and J by 3 bases, with 15 bases of the junction left unmatched. The CDR3 extends over 19 amino acids. For the CDR3, the DNA is TGTGCCAGCAGCCTCACCCCGGGACAGGGGAGGCTGGCTAATGAAAAACTGTTTTTT. This gives the protein CASSLTPGQGRLANEKLFF.